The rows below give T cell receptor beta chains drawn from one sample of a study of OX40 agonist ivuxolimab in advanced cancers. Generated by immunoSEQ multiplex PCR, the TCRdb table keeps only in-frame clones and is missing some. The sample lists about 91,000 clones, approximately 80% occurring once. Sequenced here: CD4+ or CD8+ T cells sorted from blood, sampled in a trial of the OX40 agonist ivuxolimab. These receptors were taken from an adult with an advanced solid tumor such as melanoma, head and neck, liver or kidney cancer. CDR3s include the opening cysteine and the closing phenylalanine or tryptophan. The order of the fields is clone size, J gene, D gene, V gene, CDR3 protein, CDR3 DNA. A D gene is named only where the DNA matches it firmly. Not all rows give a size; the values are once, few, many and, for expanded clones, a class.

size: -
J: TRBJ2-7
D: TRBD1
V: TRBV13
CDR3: CASSLGGQGRAEQYF
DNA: TGTGCCAGCAGCTTAGGCGGACAGGGGAGGGCCGAGCAGTACTTC

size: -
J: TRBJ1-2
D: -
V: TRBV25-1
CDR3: CASSDHRIPDGYTF
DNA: TGTGCCAGCAGTGACCACAGGATCCCAGACGGCTACACCTTC

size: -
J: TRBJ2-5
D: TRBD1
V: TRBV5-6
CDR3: CASSLDRGQLETQYF
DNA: TGTGCCAGCAGCTTGGACAGGGGGCAATTGGAGACCCAGTACTTC

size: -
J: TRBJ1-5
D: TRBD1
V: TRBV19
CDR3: CASSMEGQSSNQPQHF
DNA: TGTGCCAGTAGTATGGAGGGACAGAGTAGCAATCAGCCCCAGCATTTT

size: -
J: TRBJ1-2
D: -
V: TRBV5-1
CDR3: CASSRRVESGGYTF
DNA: TGCGCCAGCAGCCGCAGGGTAGAGTCGGGGGGCTACACCTTC

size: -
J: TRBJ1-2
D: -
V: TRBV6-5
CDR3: CASSPRDRAYGYTF
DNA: TGTGCCAGCAGTCCCCGGGACCGAGCCTATGGCTACACCTTC

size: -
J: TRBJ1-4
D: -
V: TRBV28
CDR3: CASTGTTPSLFF
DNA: TGTGCTAGTACCGGGACTACCCCCTCGTTGTTTTTT

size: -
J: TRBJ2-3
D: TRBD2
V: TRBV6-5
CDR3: CASTSGGKDTQYF
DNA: TGTGCCAGCACAAGCGGGGGGAAGGATACGCAGTATTTT

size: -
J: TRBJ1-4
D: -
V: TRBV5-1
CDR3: CASSITLNEKLFF
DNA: TGCGCCAGCAGCATCACCCTTAATGAAAAACTGTTTTTT

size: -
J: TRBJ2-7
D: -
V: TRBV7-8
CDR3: CASSLSAYEQYF
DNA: TGTGCCAGCAGCCTGTCGGCCTACGAGCAGTACTTC

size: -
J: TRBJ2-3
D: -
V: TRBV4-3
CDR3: CASSQEDTRTQYF
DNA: TGCGCCAGCAGCCAAGAGGATACTAGAACGCAGTATTTT

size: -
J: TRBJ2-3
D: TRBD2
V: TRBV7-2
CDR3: CASSLRLAGGSTDTQYF
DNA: TGTGCCAGCAGCTTACGACTAGCGGGGGGGTCCACAGATACGCAGTATTTT

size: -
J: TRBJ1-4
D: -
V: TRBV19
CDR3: CASSSEAAGPTNEKLFF
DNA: TGTGCCAGCTCCTCTGAGGCAGCGGGGCCAACTAATGAAAAACTGTTTTTT

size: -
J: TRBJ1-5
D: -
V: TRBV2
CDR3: CASSREQGRYSNQPQHF
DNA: TGTGCCAGCAGCAGGGAACAGGGTCGTTATAGCAATCAGCCCCAGCATTTT

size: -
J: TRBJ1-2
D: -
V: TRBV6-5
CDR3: CASNTGTRDGYTF
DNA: TGTGCCAGCAACACCGGGACAAGGGATGGCTACACCTTC

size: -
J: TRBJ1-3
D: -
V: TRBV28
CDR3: CASRVSGNTIYF
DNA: TGTGCCAGCAGAGTGTCTGGAAACACCATATATTTT

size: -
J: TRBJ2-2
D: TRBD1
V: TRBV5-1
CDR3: CASRRDRATGELFF
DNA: TGCGCCAGTCGCCGGGACAGGGCCACCGGGGAGCTGTTTTTT

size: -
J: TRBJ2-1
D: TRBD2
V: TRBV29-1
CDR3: CSVDLSSGGLTLLFF
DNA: TGCAGCGTTGATCTGTCTAGCGGGGGACTAACACTTTTGTTCTTC

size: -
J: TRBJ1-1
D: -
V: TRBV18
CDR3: CASSPQDIGQEAFF
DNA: TGTGCCAGCTCACCACAGGATATTGGACAGGAAGCTTTCTTT

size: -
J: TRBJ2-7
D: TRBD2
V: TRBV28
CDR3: CASLRTGGTSYEQYF
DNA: TGTGCCAGCTTACGAACCGGGGGGACCTCCTACGAGCAGTACTTC

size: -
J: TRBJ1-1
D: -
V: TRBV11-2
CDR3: CASSYFRGRTATEAFF
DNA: TGTGCCAGCAGCTACTTCCGGGGGCGGACCGCCACTGAAGCTTTCTTT

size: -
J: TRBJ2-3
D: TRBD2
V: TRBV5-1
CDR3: CASSLPSGGVDTQYF
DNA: TGCGCCAGCAGCTTGCCCTCGGGGGGTGTGGATACGCAGTATTTT

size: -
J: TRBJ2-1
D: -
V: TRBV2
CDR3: CASNRPLENEQFF
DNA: TGTGCCAGCAACAGGCCGTTGGAAAATGAGCAGTTCTTC

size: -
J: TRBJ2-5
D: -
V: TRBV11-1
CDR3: CASSQEGGSQETQYF
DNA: TGTGCCAGCAGCCAAGAGGGGGGGAGTCAAGAGACCCAGTACTTC

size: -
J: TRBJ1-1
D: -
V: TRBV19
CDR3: CASIETEMNTEAFF
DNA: TGTGCCAGTATAGAGACAGAGATGAACACTGAAGCTTTCTTT

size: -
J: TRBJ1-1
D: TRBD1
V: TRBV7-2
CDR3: CASSRGGLMNTEAFF
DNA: TGTGCCAGCAGCCGAGGGGGCCTCATGAACACTGAAGCTTTCTTT

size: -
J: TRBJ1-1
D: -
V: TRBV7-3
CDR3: CASSLQGREDTEAFF
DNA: TGTGCCAGCAGCTTACAGGGGCGGGAGGACACTGAAGCTTTCTTT

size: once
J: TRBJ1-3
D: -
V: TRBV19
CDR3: CASNTQSSGNTIYF
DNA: TGTGCCAGTAACACCCAGAGCTCTGGAAACACCATATATTTT

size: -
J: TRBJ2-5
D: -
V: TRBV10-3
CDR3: CAISESGVETQYF
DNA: TGTGCCATCAGTGAGTCGGGAGTTGAGACCCAGTACTTC

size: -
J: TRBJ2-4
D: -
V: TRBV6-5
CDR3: CASSQQEGLHIQYF
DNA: TGTGCCAGCAGTCAACAGGAAGGACTGCACATTCAGTACTTC

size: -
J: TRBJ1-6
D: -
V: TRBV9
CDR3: CASSVVDTGDSPLHF
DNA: TGTGCCAGCAGCGTAGTTGACACGGGGGATTCACCCCTCCACTTT

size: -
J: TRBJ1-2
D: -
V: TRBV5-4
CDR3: CASSLGGPNYGYTF
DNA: TGTGCCAGCAGCTTGGGGGGCCCAAACTATGGCTACACCTTC

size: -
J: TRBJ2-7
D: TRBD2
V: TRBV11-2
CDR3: CASSGGTSGSYEQYF
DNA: TGTGCCAGCAGCGGCGGGACTAGCGGATCCTACGAGCAGTACTTC

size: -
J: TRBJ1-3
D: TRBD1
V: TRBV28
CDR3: CASTTTGRHTIYF
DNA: TGTGCCAGCACTACGACAGGGCGACACACCATATATTTT

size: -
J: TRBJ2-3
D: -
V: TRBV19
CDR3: CASSQSGTTITDTQYF
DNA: TGTGCCAGTAGTCAGTCAGGGACCACTATTACAGATACGCAGTATTTT

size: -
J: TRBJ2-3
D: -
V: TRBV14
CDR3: CASSLRTLTDTQYF
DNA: TGTGCCAGCAGCTTAAGGACACTCACAGATACGCAGTATTTT

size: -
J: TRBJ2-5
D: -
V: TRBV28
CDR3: CASFPQTQYQETQYF
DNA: TGTGCCAGCTTCCCCCAGACCCAGTACCAAGAGACCCAGTACTTC

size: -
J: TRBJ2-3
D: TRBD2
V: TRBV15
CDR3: CATRTGGTSGGIKKYF
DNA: TGTGCCACCAGGACCGGGGGTACTAGCGGGGGGATTAAAAAGTATTTT

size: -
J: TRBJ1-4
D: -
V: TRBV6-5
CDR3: CASSYSGATNEKLFF
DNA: TGTGCCAGCAGTTACTCAGGTGCAACTAATGAAAAACTGTTTTTT

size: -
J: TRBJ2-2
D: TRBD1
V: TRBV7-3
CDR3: CASSPRTGSAGELFF
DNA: TGTGCCAGCAGCCCTCGGACAGGGAGTGCGGGGGAGCTGTTTTTT

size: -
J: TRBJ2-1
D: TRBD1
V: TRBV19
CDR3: CASSSGQGINEQFF
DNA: TGTGCCAGTAGCTCCGGACAGGGGATCAATGAGCAGTTCTTC

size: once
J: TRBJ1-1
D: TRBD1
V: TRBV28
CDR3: CASSLQGAGYTEAFF
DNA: TGTGCCAGCAGTCTACAGGGGGCGGGTTACACTGAAGCTTTCTTT

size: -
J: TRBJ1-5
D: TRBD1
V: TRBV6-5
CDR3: CASSGQGLNQPQHF
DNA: TGTGCCAGCAGCGGACAGGGACTCAATCAGCCCCAGCATTTT

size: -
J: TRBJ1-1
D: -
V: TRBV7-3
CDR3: CASSLTVNTEAFF
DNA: TGTGCCAGCAGCTTGACAGTAAACACTGAAGCTTTCTTT

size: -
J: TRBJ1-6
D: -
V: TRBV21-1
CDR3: CASSKELKKHLSSYNSPLHF
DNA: TGTGCCAGCAGCAAAGAGCTGAAAAAACATCTGAGCTCCTATAATTCACCCCTCCACTTT

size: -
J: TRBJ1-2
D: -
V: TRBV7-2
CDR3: CASSPQGLAGYTF
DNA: TGTGCCAGCAGCCCACAAGGTCTAGCTGGCTACACCTTC

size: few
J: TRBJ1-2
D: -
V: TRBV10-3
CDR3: CAISEGSYGYTF
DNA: TGTGCCATCAGTGAAGGGAGCTATGGCTACACCTTC

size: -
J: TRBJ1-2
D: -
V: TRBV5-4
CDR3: CASSGDSIYGYTF
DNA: TGTGCCAGCAGCGGCGACAGTATCTATGGCTACACCTTC

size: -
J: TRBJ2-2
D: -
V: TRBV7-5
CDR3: CARSLKGTGELFF
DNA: TGTGCCAGAAGCTTAAAGGGAACCGGGGAGCTGTTTTTT

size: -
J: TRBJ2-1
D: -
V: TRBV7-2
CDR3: CASSDWVSGASEQFF
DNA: TGTGCCAGCAGCGACTGGGTCTCGGGGGCCAGTGAGCAGTTCTTC

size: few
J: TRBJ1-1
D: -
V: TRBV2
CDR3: CASSDTGSYTEAFF
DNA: TGTGCCAGCAGTGATACGGGCTCGTACACTGAAGCTTTCTTT